The sequence of this T cell receptor (beta chain) was determined in a study of blood T cell repertoires in COVID-19. Study details: Acute-phase and convalescent COVID-19 samples originated in the United States, Italy and Spain. Sample material is recorded as cDNA or gDNA derived from T cells, B-cell-depleted T cells, or PBMCs.

Generated by immunoSEQ multiplex PCR, the TCRdb table keeps only in-frame clones and is missing some. Of 180,000 or so clones in the sample, more than 85% were seen once. Trimming left V 4 bases short and J 5 bases short, with 13 bases between. The V gene's germline CDR1 is SGDLS and CDR2 YYNGEE. The CDR3 length is 14 residues. Participants' own reports of clinical history determined their cohort assignment. The source of this sequence is a human donor with acute COVID-19. The donor label of this sample is uncertain. The chain couples TRBV9 to TRBJ2-1, with D possibly matching TRBD2 (7 bases). Sample: PBMCs or T cells enriched from blood (not recorded which). The CDR3 DNA reads TGTGCCAGCAGCCCGGGGGGCCAGAACAATGAGCAGTTCTTC. Translation gives CASSPGGQNNEQFF.